These 20 T cell receptor beta chains share one sample of origin, sequenced in a study of cytomegalovirus exposure and HLA in healthy donors. The PCR made use of 60 Vbeta and 13 Jbeta primers. Libraries were prepared by immunoSEQ multiplex PCR; TCRdb keeps only in-frame clonotypes and omits some of them. The clone table shows some 130,000 clones, with the ten largest holding roughly 2%. The sample comprised PBMCs. These receptors all come from a woman aged 60 to 75 in good health and CMV-seronegative.

The CDR3 DNA is TGCAGAGCTAACAGGAACACTGAAGCTTTCTTT. Translated: CRANRNTEAFF. The chain has TRBV29-1 and TRBJ1-1; D unresolved. The germline CDR1 and CDR2 sequences are SQVTM and ANQGSEA. The CDR3 covers 11 residues.

This chain uses TRBV2 with TRBJ2-1, with 8 bases that match TRBD1. The CDR3 extends over 13 amino acids. Germline values: CDR1 SNHLY, CDR2 FYNNEI. V shed 4 bases, J shed 6 bases, and the junction held 2 bases outside the gene matches. In DNA form, the CDR3 reads TGTGCCAGCAGTGGACAGGGGATCAATGAGCAGTTCTTC. It translates to CASSGQGINEQFF. The full variable domain, completed using reference TRBV2 and TRBJ2-1, is EPEVTQTPSHQVTQMGQEVILRCVPISNHLYFYWYRQILGQKVEFLVSFYNNEISEKSEIFDDQFSVERPDGSNFTLKIRSTKLEDSAMYFCASSGQGINEQFFGPGTRLTVL.

The chain uses TRBV4-1 and TRBJ2-1, with TRBD2 identical over 9 bases. The trim removed 3 bases at V and 10 bases at J, leaving 16 bases unmatched. Germline V gene sequence: CDR1 MGHRA, CDR2 YSYEKL. The CDR3 sequence is 17 residues long. As DNA, the CDR3 is TGCGCCAGCAGCCAGGGCGGGTCTAGCGGGGCTTCAACAGAGCAGTTCTTC. Translated, it gives CASSQGGSSGASTEQFF.

The chain combines TRBV11-2 with TRBJ2-5, with D maybe TRBD1 (6 bases). The CDR3 has 14 residues. Trimming took off 1 base at V and 10 bases at J, with 16 bases between the two ends. CDR1 is SGHAT and CDR2 is FQNNGV in the germline V gene. This CDR3 reads CASSLGGGQEVQYF. The CDR3 coding sequence is TGTGCCAGCAGCTTAGGAGGGGGACAAGAGGTCCAGTACTTC.

V gene TRBV25-1 combines with J gene TRBJ2-1, with TRBD1 as a possible D gene (6 bases). The CDR3 runs to 17 residues. Trimming removed 3 bases at V and 2 bases at J, with 17 bases between. Per germline, CDR1 MGHDK and CDR2 SYGVNS. DNA for the CDR3: TGTGCCAGCAGTGAGTCTTCGGCAGGGGCTGCCTACAATGAGCAGTTCTTC. It yields the protein CASSESSAGAAYNEQFF.

With regard to this clone: Relative to the germline gene, one junction end is altered; a read error may explain this. The chain joins TRBV19 to TRBJ1-5, with D tentatively TRBD1 (6 bases). CDR1 is LNHDA, CDR2 SQIVND, per germline (reference sequence). This CDR3 contains 15 residues. The CDR3 loop reads CASSTGAYSDQPQHF. CDR3 DNA sequence: TGTGCCAGTAGTACAGGGGCCTATAGCGATCAGCCCCAGCATTTT.

The chain employs TRBV19 and TRBJ2-5; 10 nucleotides line up with TRBD1. The CDR3 has 14 residues. Germline lookup yields CDR1 LNHDA and CDR2 SQIVND (reference sequence). The ends lost 6 bases at V and 5 bases at J; junction bases unmatched: 6. CDR3 DNA: TGTGCCAGTAGCGAGACAGGGGGCCGGGAGACCCAGTACTTC. It encodes CASSETGGRETQYF.

This chain links TRBV19 with TRBJ2-5; TRBD1 aligns across 8 bases. With 5 bases clipped from V and 4 bases from J, the junction kept 21 bases outside the gene matches. From germline, CDR1 is LNHDA and CDR2 SQIVND (reference sequence). This CDR3 contains 19 residues. CDR3 in amino acids: CASSLRTGRRRGMLETQYF. The DNA of the CDR3 is TGTGCCAGTAGTCTAAGGACAGGGCGAAGAAGGGGGATGTTAGAGACCCAGTACTTC.

The gene calls are TRBV18 and TRBJ1-1, with D unresolved. This CDR3 region has 13 residues. Deletions cut 0 bases from V and 7 bases from J, with 9 bases between. Germline values: CDR1 KGHSH, CDR2 LQKENI. This CDR3 reads CASSPPEDGEAFF. CDR3 coding DNA: TGTGCCAGCTCACCACCGGAGGACGGTGAAGCTTTCTTT. The full variable domain, completed using reference TRBV18 and TRBJ1-1, is NAGVMQNPRHLVRRRGQEARLRCSPMKGHSHVYWYRQLPEEGLKFMVYLQKENIIDESGMPKERFSAEFPKEGPSILRIQQVVRGDSAAYFCASSPPEDGEAFFGQGTRLTVV.

The chain employs TRBV2 and TRBJ1-2, with D tentatively TRBD1 (6 bases). V was pared by 6 bases and J by 5 bases, with 10 bases between. The CDR3 extends over 12 amino acids. From germline, CDR1 is SNHLY and CDR2 FYNNEI. In nucleotides, the CDR3 is TGTGCCAGCAGGCGGGGGGCATATGGCTACACCTTC. As protein: CASRRGAYGYTF.

This chain connects TRBV11-2 to TRBJ2-7, with 7 bases matching TRBD1. The CDR3 has 15 residues. V shed 4 bases and J 2 bases; nucleotides not matched to a gene: 8. Germline lookup yields CDR1 SGHAT and CDR2 FQNNGV. CDR3 bases: TGTGCCAGCAGCTGGGGGACAGCTACTACCTACGAGCAGTACTTC. Its translation is CASSWGTATTYEQYF.

The rearrangement uses TRBV11-3 and TRBJ2-5, with D unresolved. This CDR3 is built from 12 residues. Germline V lookup: CDR1 SGHNT, CDR2 YENEEA. V gave up 6 bases and J gave up 1 base, with 6 bases separating them. The CDR3 reads CASRKPQETQYF. CDR3 DNA sequence: TGTGCCAGCAGGAAGCCCCAAGAGACCCAGTACTTC. The full variable domain, its missing parts supplied by reference TRBV11-3 and TRBJ2-5, is EAGVVQSPRYKIIEKKQPVAFWCNPISGHNTLYWYLQNLGQGPELLIRYENEEAVDDSQLPKDRFSAERLKGVDSTLKIQPAELGDSAVYLCASRKPQETQYFGPGTRLLVL.

V gene TRBV28 combines with J gene TRBJ1-5, with a possible D match to TRBD1 (6 bases). The CDR3 sequence is 15 residues long. The V gene lost 2 bases and the J gene lost 3 bases, with 11 bases spanning the gap. Germline loops: CDR1 MDHEN, CDR2 SYDVKM. The CDR3 region has the DNA TGTGCCAGCAGTTTAACTCGACAGGCCAATCAGCCCCAGCATTTT. It specifies CASSLTRQANQPQHF.

The rearrangement joins TRBV10-1 to TRBJ2-7; TRBD2 aligns across 8 bases. This CDR3 spans 15 amino acids. Germline-derived CDR1 and CDR2 are WNHNN and SYGVQD (reference sequence). V lost 2 bases to trimming and J lost 3 bases; unmatched junction nucleotides: 6. The CDR3 region has the DNA TGCGCCAGCAGTGAGGGTCAAACTAGCGGCTACGAGCAGTACTTC. Residues: CASSEGQTSGYEQYF.

The chain recombines TRBV28 with TRBJ1-5; TRBD1 matches 7 bases. CDR3 length equals 15 residues. V was clipped by 6 bases and J by 1 base; unmatched bases: 6. Per the germline V gene, CDR1 is MDHEN and CDR2 is SYDVKM. CDR3 loop: CASRLGQASNQPQHF. The CDR3, as DNA: TGTGCCAGCAGGCTTGGACAGGCCAGCAATCAGCCCCAGCATTTT.

This sequence joins TRBV6-1 and TRBJ1-2; maybe TRBD1 (5 bases). Germline lookup yields CDR1 MNHNS and CDR2 SASEGT. CDR3 size: 15 residues. Deletions cut 3 bases from V and 7 bases from J, with 18 bases between. CDR3 sequence (DNA): TGTGCCAGCAGTGATCCCTCGACAGTAACCCTTGGCTACACCTTC. Amino acids: CASSDPSTVTLGYTF.

The chain couples TRBV28 to TRBJ1-2; TRBD1 aligns across 7 bases. CDR3 length: 14 residues. With V trimmed by 6 bases and J by 3 bases, 7 bases remained unmatched. Germline assignment: CDR1 MDHEN and CDR2 SYDVKM. This CDR3 reads CASSQGQRYYGYTF. The CDR3 DNA reads as TGTGCCAGCAGCCAGGGACAGCGCTACTATGGCTACACCTTC.

The genes are TRBV9 and TRBJ2-1; D perhaps matches TRBD2 (6 bases). Trimming removed 3 bases from V and 3 bases from J, with 10 bases in between. CDR3 length: 14 residues. Germline V gene lookup returns CDR1 SGDLS and CDR2 YYNGEE. The CDR3 sequence is CASSALGLYNEQFF. CDR3 coding DNA: TGTGCCAGCAGCGCACTGGGACTCTACAATGAGCAGTTCTTC.

The rearrangement links TRBV19 to TRBJ2-3, with 16 positions matching TRBD2. V lost 0 bases, J lost 5 bases, and 8 bases stayed unmatched. This CDR3 spans 19 amino acids. CDR1 and CDR2 from the germline V gene are LNHDA and SQIVND (reference sequence). CDR3 protein: CASSIDPQGLAGGRDTQYF. The CDR3 nucleotides read TGTGCCAGTAGTATAGATCCCCAGGGACTAGCGGGGGGGAGAGATACGCAGTATTTT.

The V and J genes are TRBV6-5 and TRBJ1-4, with no clear D. Trimming removed 5 bases from V and 7 bases from J, with 14 bases in between. Germline assignment: CDR1 MNHEY and CDR2 SVGAGI. The CDR3 is made up of 14 amino acids. CDR3 in amino acids: CASSASRVGEKLFF. In DNA, the CDR3 is TGTGCCAGCAGTGCCTCCCGGGTTGGTGAAAAACTGTTTTTT.